The next 21 T cell receptor beta chains were all read from a single sample in a study of tumor-infiltrating lymphocytes in primary liver carcinoma (dated by TCRdb to about 2017). Without any cell sorting, total RNA and DNA were co-extracted from about 21-30 mg of bulk tissue using the AllPrep DNA/RNA mini kit. The reads were generated on an Illumina HiSeq 2500. Using a constant-region primer and ProtoScript II reverse transcriptase, TCRbeta-specific cDNA was reverse-transcribed from about 0.45 ug total RNA. The TCRbeta libraries were prepared through three rounds of nested multiplex PCR following a slightly modified ARM-PCR procedure. Each of the first two PCR rounds ran for about 11 cycles using multiplex TRBV1-TRBV30 forward primers together with a Cbeta reverse primer. TCRdb's own reprocessing of the public reads used fastp at Q25 and MiXCR and kept productive beta chains. Here each entry gathers all rows of one CDR3 protein and keeps the most common genes and DNA. The table for this sample lists roughly 86,000 distinct CDR3 sequences; about 70% of them were counted only once. In total, the top ten clones hold 27% of the sample.

Sequencing used tumor-adjacent normal liver tissue. These receptors were obtained from a man aged 35-49 years with primary liver carcinoma and hepatitis B virus infection.

For this clonotype: A read error may account for a junction end that differs from germline. The rearrangement uses TRBV11-2 and TRBJ2-2; TRBD2 matches at 9 bases. The length of the CDR3 is 16 residues. Germline V gene lookup returns CDR1 SGHAT and CDR2 FQNNGV. CDR3 protein: CDSSIVALAGTGELLF. The CDR3 coding sequence is TGTGACAGCAGCATAGTGGCGCTAGCGGGAACCGGGGAGCTGCTTTTT. The full variable domain, with the rest looked up from reference TRBV11-2 and TRBJ2-2, is EAGVAQSPRYKIIEKRQSVAFWCNPISGHATLYWYQQILGQGPKLLIQFQNNGVVDDSQLPKDRFSAERLKGVDSTLKIQPAKLEDSAVYLCDSSIVALAGTGELLFGEGSRLTVL.

This clonotype was counted many times. The rearrangement uses TRBV7-9 and TRBJ1-1; the D gene is possibly TRBD1 (5 bases). V was clipped by 7 bases and J by 3 bases, with 18 bases between them. This CDR3 has 15 residues. From germline, CDR1 is SEHNR and CDR2 FQNEAQ (reference sequence). As DNA, the CDR3 is TGTGCCAGCACTAGTAGTGGGGGTTCTTACACTGAAGCTTTCTTT. Translating gives CASTSSGGSYTEAFF.

A word on this clonotype: Possible read error: a much larger clone is one base away. The chain carries TRBV5-1 and TRBJ2-2; TRBD2 matches 11 bases. The J segment lost 5 bases and the V segment lost 3 bases, leaving 6 bases of the junction unmatched. This CDR3 has 16 residues. Looked up from germline, CDR1 is SGHRS and CDR2 is YFSETQ. CDR3 nucleotides: TGCGCCAGCAGCTCGCGGACTAGCGGGTGGACCGGGGAGCTGTTTTTT. Its translation: CASSSRTSGWTGELFF.

The chain carries TRBV19 and TRBJ2-7; 8 nucleotides agree with TRBD1. The CDR3 spans 14 residues. With 5 bases clipped from V and 5 bases from J, the junction kept 8 bases outside the gene matches. Germline V CDR1 and CDR2: LNHDA, SQIVND (reference sequence). CDR3: CASSLTGVIDEQYF. The CDR3 DNA reads TGTGCCAGTAGTCTGACAGGGGTGATCGACGAGCAGTACTTC.

With respect to this clonotype: Its ends do not fully match the called genes, so a read error is possible. The V and J genes are TRBV6-1 and TRBJ2-7; D is undetermined. There are 13 residues in the CDR3. The germline V gene encodes CDR1 MNHNS and CDR2 SASEGT. CDR3 sequence reads: CASSELSSYEQCF. Written as DNA, the CDR3 is TGTGCCAGCAGTGAACTGAGCTCCTACGAGCAGTGCTTC.

Concerning this clonotype itself: Without the conserved terminal phenylalanine or tryptophan, this CDR3 likely stems from a read error. V is TRBV6-2 or TRBV6-3 and J is TRBJ2-7; TRBD2 aligns across 7 bases. Per germline, CDR1 MNHEY and CDR2 SVGEGT. CDR3 length equals 14 residues. CDR3 sequence reads: CARSYSRESYEQYS. CDR3 DNA sequence: TGTGCCAGAAGTTACTCGCGGGAGTCCTACGAGCAGTACTCC.

There are a few counts of this clonotype. This sequence may be a read error, since a much larger clone differs from it by one base. The chain carries TRBV6-5 and TRBJ1-5; 7 bases line up with TRBD1. The CDR3 loop spans 13 amino acids. The trim removed 6 bases at V and 9 bases at J, leaving 8 bases unmatched. Germline V gene sequence: CDR1 MNHEY, CDR2 SVGAGI. CDR3 nucleotide sequence: TGTGCCAGCAGGGGACAGTATGGGCGGCCCCAGCATTTT. As protein: CASRGQYGRPQHF.

Points on this clonotype: The CDR3 does not end in the conserved phenylalanine or tryptophan, so this is likely a read error. The CDR3 reads CASGSGNGAGSNEQFL. Written as DNA, the CDR3 is TGTGCCAGCGGCTCGGGAAATGGGGCAGGGTCAAATGAGCAGTTCCTC. The chain couples TRBV11-3 to TRBJ2-1; either TRBD1 or TRBD2 may supply D (5 bases each). V shed 8 bases and J shed 7 bases, with 24 bases lying between them. The CDR3 loop spans 16 amino acids. Germline-derived CDR1 and CDR2 are SGHNT and YENEEA.

Turning to this clonotype: This may come from a read error, since a much larger clone is one base off. This chain joins TRBV14 and TRBJ2-3; 9 bases are shared with TRBD2. This CDR3 has 14 amino acids. J was trimmed by 6 bases and V by 4 bases; bases with no gene match: 5. Germline CDR1 reads SGHDN; CDR2 reads FVKESK. The CDR3 reads CASSPSGILDTQYF. CDR3 bases: TGTGCCAGCAGCCCTAGCGGGATCCTGGATACGCAGTATTTT.

The J gene is TRBJ2-3, the V gene TRBV7-8, with D possibly matching TRBD2 (5 bases). Germline CDR1 is SGHVS and CDR2 is FQNEAQ. V lost 7 bases and J 1 base, leaving 12 bases between the germline ends. The CDR3 runs 14 residues. The CDR3 nucleotides read TGTGCCAGCACCATGGGAGAGGGCACAGATACGCAGTATTTT. Translation gives CASTMGEGTDTQYF.

In the case of this clonotype: With a much larger clone just one base away, this may be a read error. This chain connects TRBV6-6 to TRBJ2-3; 8 nucleotides align to TRBD1. The CDR3 is made up of 14 amino acids. Per germline, CDR1 MNHNY and CDR2 SVGAGI (reference sequence). Germline trimming cut 6 bases from V and 5 bases from J; bases unmatched to any gene: 7. DNA of the CDR3: TGTGCCAGCAGGAGGACAGGGCGCATAGATACGCAGTATTTT. It encodes CASRRTGRIDTQYF.

A single count supports this clonotype. One end of the junction varies from germline; a read error may be responsible. The chain joins TRBV11-2 to TRBJ2-7, with a tentative D call TRBD1 (7 bases). The CDR3 totals 15 residues. Per the germline V gene, CDR1 is SGHAT and CDR2 is FQNNGV. This CDR3 is CDSNWQGGLGYEQYF. The CDR3 DNA reads as TGTGACAGCAACTGGCAGGGGGGACTGGGCTACGAGCAGTACTTC.

In this sample, this clonotype turned up a few times. This sequence joins TRBV6-1 and TRBJ2-5; maybe TRBD1 (6 bases). V shed 8 bases and J shed 1 base, with 14 bases lying between them. Germline loops: CDR1 MNHNS, CDR2 SASEGT. The CDR3 runs to 14 residues. Here the CDR3 reads CASGTRGVQETQYF. The CDR3 DNA reads as TGTGCCAGCGGTACCAGGGGCGTCCAAGAGACCCAGTACTTC.

Comment on this clonotype: With a much larger clone just one base away, this may be a read error. V is TRBV29-1 and J is TRBJ2-7, with 15 bases that match TRBD2. The CDR3 covers 14 residues. Germline CDR1 is SQVTM and CDR2 is ANQGSEA. The CDR3 region is CSVGGTSGGIEQHF. In DNA form, the CDR3 reads TGCAGCGTTGGAGGGACTAGCGGGGGGATCGAGCAGCACTTC.

V gene TRBV5-1 combines with J gene TRBJ2-3; D not certain. This CDR3 spans 14 amino acids. Germline CDR1 and CDR2: SGHRS and YFSETQ. V lost 6 bases, J lost 2 bases, and 13 bases lay in between. The DNA of the CDR3 is TGCGCCAGCATCGTCGACTGGTTCACAGATACGCAGTATTTT. This translates into CASIVDWFTDTQYF.

For this clonotype: At one end the junction does not follow the germline gene, possibly because of a read error. The rearrangement joins TRBV10-2 to TRBJ2-5; D unclear. Germline CDR1 and CDR2: WSHSY and SAAADI. The CDR3 sequence is 13 residues long. The CDR3 DNA is TGCGCCAGTAGTGAGGCAAGGTCGGAGACCCACTACTTC. Translated: CASSEARSETHYF.

The chain recombines TRBV7-9 with TRBJ1-3; D uncertain. The germline gives CDR1 SEHNR, CDR2 FQNEAQ (reference sequence). Trimming pared 5 bases from V and 1 base from J, leaving 9 bases between. The CDR3 loop spans 14 amino acids. The CDR3 DNA sequence: TGTGCCAGCAGCCCGACCGAATCTGGAAACACCATATATTTT. Protein: CASSPTESGNTIYF.

Concerning this clonotype: Possible read error: a much larger clone is one base away. V gene TRBV6-5 combines with J gene TRBJ1-2; D gene unclear. In germline, CDR1 is MNHEY, CDR2 SVGAGI. V lost 6 bases, J lost 4 bases, and 15 bases lay in between. CDR3 length: 14 amino acids. CDR3 in DNA: TGTGCCAGCAGGGGAGCGAGGTTCCTCTATGGCTACACCTTC. Translation: CASRGARFLYGYTF.

In regard to this clonotype: A read error may produce the germline difference seen at one junction end. The chain is built from TRBV10-2 and TRBJ2-7; D assignment may be TRBD1 or TRBD2 (5 bases each). Germline loops: CDR1 WSHSY, CDR2 SAAADI. The CDR3 runs 15 residues. As DNA, the CDR3 is TGCGCCAGCAGCAATGCCCGGGACCGACCCTACGAGCTGTACTTC. It encodes CASSNARDRPYELYF.

With respect to this clonotype: Germline and junction disagree at one end, which may indicate a read error. V usage is TRBV2 and J usage is TRBJ2-5; no definite D call. The CDR3 is made up of 14 amino acids. CDR1 SNHLY and CDR2 FYNNEI come from the germline V gene. In DNA, the CDR3 is TGTGCCAGCGGTGAGGAATGCGTCCAAGAGACCCAGTACTTC. Its protein is CASGEECVQETQYF.

Points on this clonotype: No conserved phenylalanine or tryptophan ends this CDR3, so it is likely a read error. The chain recombines TRBV11-2 with TRBJ1-2, with D perhaps TRBD1 (5 bases). CDR3 length: 13 residues. The germline V gene has CDR1 SGHAT and CDR2 FQNNGV. CDR3 nucleotide sequence: TGTGCCAACAGCTTAGAGGGGAACTATGGGTACACCCTC. This gives the protein CANSLEGNYGYTL.